The 30 T cell receptor beta chains given below trace back to one sample, sequenced in a study of T cell repertoires in cytomegalovirus infection. TCRdb re-derived calls from the reads in MiXCR, one entry per CDR3 protein. This sample has 200,000 to 300,000 distinct CDR3 sequences, with roughly 12% found just once. The sequenced sample was PBMCs. These receptors were collected from a human donor in good health (CMV status not recorded). Some clones in this sample may be carry-over from other donors' samples.

This clonotype was observed many times. The CDR3: CASSLDNYEQYF. CDR3 nucleotides: TGTGCCAGCAGCTTGGACAACTACGAGCAGTACTTC. This chain connects TRBV5-4 to TRBJ2-7; unclear D gene. Per germline, CDR1 SGHNT and CDR2 YYREEE (reference sequence). Trimming took off 0 bases at V and 3 bases at J, with 4 bases between the two ends. This CDR3 spans 12 amino acids.

This clonotype was detected ten times or more. CDR3 loop: CSARDLADTQYF. The CDR3 nucleotides read TGCAGTGCTAGAGATCTGGCAGATACGCAGTATTTT. This chain joins TRBV20-1 and TRBJ2-3; D is unresolved. Germline V gives CDR1 DFQATT, CDR2 SNEGSKA (reference sequence). The germline V and J ends were trimmed by 0 bases and 4 bases, with 5 bases remaining between them. This CDR3 has 12 residues.

This clonotype came up many times. This chain uses TRBV6-6 with TRBJ2-5; 11 nucleotides agree with TRBD2. The CDR3 sequence is 17 residues long. V shed 0 bases, J shed 5 bases, and the junction held 8 bases outside the gene matches. Germline CDR1 and CDR2: MNHNY and SVGAGI (reference sequence). Here the CDR3 reads CASSYSTIAGGGETQYF. CDR3 DNA sequence: TGTGCCAGCAGTTACTCGACGATAGCGGGAGGGGGGGAGACCCAGTACTTC.

The rearrangement links TRBV18 to TRBJ2-1, with TRBD2 as a possible D gene (6 bases). Between the trimmed V and J ends, which lost 7 bases and 6 bases, there was a span of 16 bases. Germline loops: CDR1 KGHSH, CDR2 LQKENI. CDR3 length: 14 amino acids. This CDR3 is CASFQAGGGNEQFF. The CDR3 region has the DNA TGTGCCAGCTTTCAGGCCGGGGGAGGCAATGAGCAGTTCTTC. The full variable domain, with the rest looked up from reference TRBV18 and TRBJ2-1, is NAGVMQNPRHLVRRRGQEARLRCSPMKGHSHVYWYRQLPEEGLKFMVYLQKENIIDESGMPKERFSAEFPKEGPSILRIQQVVRGDSAAYFCASFQAGGGNEQFFGPGTRLTVL.

This clonotype was seen ten or more times. This chain links TRBV7-6 with TRBJ2-7; TRBD1 agrees at 8 bases. This CDR3 has 12 residues. Germline V gene data show CDR1 as SGHVS and CDR2 as FNYEAQ. After removal of 5 bases from V and 7 bases from J, the junction contained 4 bases not matched to a gene. CDR3 in amino acids: CASSQDRVEQYF. The CDR3 nucleotides read TGTGCCAGCAGCCAGGACAGGGTTGAGCAGTACTTC.

This clonotype came up many times. The chain couples TRBV7-2 to TRBJ2-3; D is perhaps TRBD2 (7 bases). Looked up from germline, CDR1 is SGHTA and CDR2 is FQGNSA. The CDR3 consists of 14 residues. Trimming took 5 bases from V and 5 from J, leaving 14 bases between them. The CDR3 sequence: CASSGGLAVDTQYF. The CDR3 nucleotides read TGTGCCAGCAGCGGGGGGCTAGCGGTAGATACGCAGTATTTT.

The chain carries TRBV4-3 and TRBJ2-2; D not resolved. Trimming cost V 6 bases and J 5 bases, with 10 bases left between them. CDR1 is LGHNA and CDR2 is YSLEER in the germline V gene. This CDR3 has 13 amino acids. CDR3: CASSHSRTGELFF. As DNA, the CDR3 is TGCGCCAGCAGTCATTCTAGGACCGGGGAGCTGTTTTTT.

The sample holds one count of this clonotype. A read error may be the cause here, since a much bigger clone is one base away. The chain uses TRBV28 and TRBJ2-6; D not certain. Germline CDR1 MDHEN, CDR2 SYDVKM. The CDR3 is made up of 15 amino acids. CDR3 coding DNA: TGTACCAGCAGTTTATACAGCTCTGGGGCCAACGTCCTGACTTTC. This translates into CTSSLYSSGANVLTF.

In its sample, this clonotype was seen many times. The chain combines TRBV7-2 with TRBJ2-1, with TRBD2 matching 9 bases. V trimming: 5 bases; J trimming: 12 bases; junction bases outside the gene matches: 17. Germline CDR1 SGHTA, CDR2 FQGNSA. CDR3 length equals 16 residues. The CDR3 reads CASSREVAGATDGQFF. As DNA, the CDR3 is TGTGCCAGCAGCCGCGAAGTAGCGGGGGCCACAGATGGGCAGTTCTTC.

This clonotype appeared many times. The chain is built from TRBV2 and TRBJ1-5; TRBD1 matches at 12 bases. CDR1 is SNHLY and CDR2 is FYNNEI in the germline V gene. V shed 8 bases and J 6 bases; nucleotides not matched to a gene: 5. There are 14 residues in the CDR3. CDR3 in DNA: TGTGCCAGCGCGGGACAGGGGGCGATTCAGCCCCAGCATTTT. Translating gives CASAGQGAIQPQHF.

The rearrangement links TRBV2 to TRBJ1-5; 7 nucleotides align to TRBD1. V was pared by 4 bases and J by 7 bases, with 7 bases of the junction left unmatched. The CDR3 extends over 14 amino acids. Germline lookup yields CDR1 SNHLY and CDR2 FYNNEI. The CDR3 sequence: CASSGEGAKQPQHF. The DNA of the CDR3 is TGTGCCAGCAGTGGTGAGGGGGCTAAACAGCCCCAGCATTTT.

This clonotype was seen more than once but under ten times. The chain is built from TRBV6-2 or TRBV6-3 and TRBJ1-5, with 8 bases aligning to TRBD1. The CDR3 extends over 12 amino acids. Germline V gene data show CDR1 as MNHEY and CDR2 as SVGEGT. Trimming at V came to 10 bases and at J to 7 bases, leaving 6 bases not matched to a gene. The CDR3 DNA reads as TGTGCCACCAGACAGGGGATCCAGCCCCAGCATTTT. Its translation is CATRQGIQPQHF.

This clonotype occurred many times. The V gene is TRBV7-9, the J gene TRBJ1-4, with 9 bases that match TRBD1. In germline, CDR1 is SEHNR, CDR2 FQNEAQ (reference sequence). V shed 7 bases, J shed 10 bases, and the junction held 19 bases outside the gene matches. The CDR3 is 17 residues long. The DNA for the CDR3 is TGTGCCAGCAATCTCCGGACAGGGGAGACCGGGGGGGGAAAACTGTTTTTT. This sequence encodes CASNLRTGETGGGKLFF.

The CDR3 coding sequence is TGTGCCAGCAGCCGTCGACAGGGGGCTTACGAGCAGTACTTC. It codes for CASSRRQGAYEQYF. The rearrangement joins TRBV11-1 to TRBJ2-7; 10 bases line up with TRBD1. This CDR3 comprises 14 residues. The J segment lost 4 bases and the V segment lost 5 bases, leaving 5 bases of the junction unmatched. Germline CDR1 SGHAT, CDR2 FQDESV (reference sequence). Using reference TRBV11-1 and TRBJ2-7 for the parts outside the CDR3, the full variable domain is EAEVAQSPRYKITEKSQAVAFWCDPISGHATLYWYRQILGQGPELLVQFQDESVVDDSQLPKDRFSAERLKGVDSTLKIQPAELGDSAMYLCASSRRQGAYEQYFGPGTRLTVT.

This clonotype was detected ten times or more. The rearrangement links TRBV7-9 to TRBJ2-3; 10 bases match TRBD2. CDR3 size: 18 residues. Looked up from germline, CDR1 is SEHNR and CDR2 is FQNEAQ (reference sequence). Trimming took 2 bases from V and 1 from J; bases not matched to a gene: 9. DNA of the CDR3: TGTGCCAGCAGCTTACCGCCCCGACTAGCGGGTCGCACAGATACGCAGTATTTT. It encodes CASSLPPRLAGRTDTQYF.

Ten or more counts support this clonotype. The rearrangement joins TRBV20-1 to TRBJ2-2; D is perhaps TRBD2 (6 bases). CDR3 size: 17 residues. Germline-derived CDR1 and CDR2 are DFQATT and SNEGSKA (reference sequence). V lost 1 base to trimming and J lost 4 bases, with 19 bases between them. The CDR3 is CSARAPGLAAGTGELFF. The CDR3 nucleotides read TGCAGTGCTAGAGCTCCGGGACTCGCCGCGGGCACCGGGGAGCTGTTTTTT.

At least ten counts were recorded for this clonotype. The rearrangement uses TRBV24-1 and TRBJ2-5; D is ambiguous. CDR3 length: 15 residues. CDR1 KGHDR and CDR2 SFDVKD come from the germline V gene. Trimming took 3 bases from V and 5 from J, leaving 15 bases between them. This CDR3 reads CATSDPGPSGETQYF. The CDR3 bases are TGTGCCACCAGTGATCCAGGTCCTTCTGGGGAGACCCAGTACTTC.

This clonotype has only one observation. In DNA form, the CDR3 reads TGTGCCAGCAGTCTGGGAGGGCGTCTATACTCTGGGGCCAACGTCCTGACTTTC. Its protein is CASSLGGRLYSGANVLTF. The rearrangement joins TRBV6-2 or TRBV6-3 to TRBJ2-6; 7 nucleotides line up with TRBD2. The V and J ends lost 5 bases and 0 bases, in that order; junction bases with no gene match: 10. This CDR3 contains 18 residues. The germline CDR1 and CDR2 sequences are MNHEY and SVGEGT.

This clonotype appeared many times. The chain uses TRBV20-1 and TRBJ2-1; 7 nucleotides match TRBD2. Per germline, CDR1 DFQATT and CDR2 SNEGSKA (reference sequence). The length of the CDR3 is 18 residues. J lost 0 bases, V lost 1 base, and 12 bases had no gene match. The CDR3 sequence: CSARAGLAERSSYNEQFF. As DNA, the CDR3 is TGCAGTGCTAGAGCCGGTCTAGCGGAGAGGAGCTCCTACAATGAGCAGTTCTTC.

This clonotype showed up many times. This chain's CDR3 is CASSQRDPYTDTQYF. The CDR3 coding sequence is TGTGCCAGCAGTCAAAGGGACCCTTACACAGATACGCAGTATTTT. The J gene is TRBJ2-3, the V gene TRBV6-1; tentatively, D is TRBD1 or TRBD2 (5 bases each). V lost 5 bases and J lost 2, with 14 bases in between. The germline V gene encodes CDR1 MNHNS and CDR2 SASEGT. The CDR3 is 15 residues long.

V gene TRBV5-6 combines with J gene TRBJ2-5; 14 positions match TRBD2. Trimming at V came to 6 bases and at J to 5 bases, leaving 12 bases not matched to a gene. The CDR3 length is 17 residues. In germline, CDR1 is SGHDT, CDR2 YYEEEE. In nucleotides, the CDR3 is TGTGCCAGCACCGTGAGGAGGGGGACTAGCGGGAGTGAGACCCAGTACTTC. It specifies CASTVRRGTSGSETQYF.

This clonotype showed up many times. This chain links TRBV6-2 or TRBV6-3 with TRBJ2-1; no definite D call. This CDR3 comprises 15 residues. Trimming took 6 bases from V and 4 from J, leaving 16 bases between them. Germline values: CDR1 MNHEY, CDR2 SVGEGT. CDR3 in amino acids: CASRDDFRGYNEQFF. The CDR3 DNA reads as TGTGCCAGCAGGGACGACTTCCGAGGATACAATGAGCAGTTCTTC.

This clonotype was picked up a small number of times. The chain uses TRBV19 and TRBJ1-2, with 7 bases identical to TRBD1. J gave up 2 bases and V 6 bases, and 3 bases lay outside the gene matches. This CDR3 is built from 13 residues. Germline assignment: CDR1 LNHDA and CDR2 SQIVND (reference sequence). CDR3 protein: CASRGDRNYGYTF. CDR3 in DNA: TGTGCCAGTAGAGGGGACAGAAACTATGGCTACACCTTC. The full variable domain, its missing parts supplied by reference TRBV19 and TRBJ1-2, is DGGITQSPKYLFRKEGQNVTLSCEQNLNHDAMYWYRQDPGQGLRLIYYSQIVNDFQKGDIAEGYSVSREKKESFPLTVTSAQKNPTAFYLCASRGDRNYGYTFGSGTRLTVV.

This clonotype was observed many times. The V gene is TRBV5-6, the J gene TRBJ2-5; no firm D call. Trimming removed 1 base from V and 5 bases from J, with 12 bases in between. Germline CDR1 is SGHDT and CDR2 is YYEEEE. The CDR3 runs to 14 residues. The CDR3 DNA sequence: TGTGCCAGCAGCTTGATGGCCGTGGAGGAGACCCAGTACTTC. Translated: CASSLMAVEETQYF.

This clonotype was found many times. V and J are TRBV7-2 and TRBJ1-2; 10 nucleotides align to TRBD1. The V gene's germline CDR1 is SGHTA and CDR2 FQGNSA. V lost 6 bases to trimming and J lost 8 bases; unmatched junction nucleotides: 6. The CDR3 is 13 residues long. The CDR3 is CASRDDRGPGYTF. The CDR3 DNA reads TGTGCCAGCAGGGATGACAGGGGGCCCGGCTACACCTTC.

This clonotype occurred a few times. The chain carries TRBV6-2 or TRBV6-3 and TRBJ2-7; a possible D gene is TRBD1 (6 bases). The CDR3 totals 17 residues. Germline values: CDR1 MNHEY, CDR2 SVGEGT. With 2 bases removed from V and 0 bases from J, the gap between germline ends came to 17 bases. CDR3 residues: CASSYHRRTDISYEQYF. CDR3 sequence (DNA): TGTGCCAGCAGTTACCATCGTAGGACAGACATCTCCTACGAGCAGTACTTC.

The chain recombines TRBV20-1 with TRBJ2-7; weak D call: TRBD2 (5 bases). Germline V CDR1 and CDR2: DFQATT, SNEGSKA (reference sequence). V dropped 5 bases and J dropped 4 bases, with 9 bases sitting between them. The CDR3 runs to 11 residues. CDR3 DNA sequence: TGCAGTGCTCCGGCGGGTTACGAGCAGTACTTC. Protein product: CSAPAGYEQYF.

The genes are TRBV12-3 or TRBV12-4 and TRBJ1-1; a possible D gene is TRBD1 (5 bases). The CDR3 totals 16 residues. V lost 4 bases, J lost 4 bases, and 19 bases lay in between. The CDR3 protein is CASSSTLRDGGTEAFF. For the CDR3, the DNA is TGTGCCAGCAGTTCCACTCTCCGGGACGGTGGCACTGAAGCTTTCTTT.

This clonotype was found many times. The gene calls are TRBV7-2 and TRBJ2-7; 9 bases map to TRBD1. The CDR3 runs to 15 residues. Germline values: CDR1 SGHTA, CDR2 FQGNSA. V gave up 5 bases and J gave up 1 base; unmatched junction bases: 6. The CDR3 DNA reads TGTGCCAGCAGCGCTACAGGGGGCAATTCCTACGAGCAGTACTTC. Protein sequence: CASSATGGNSYEQYF.

The chain couples TRBV9 to TRBJ2-1; tentative D call: TRBD2 (6 bases). This CDR3 is built from 17 residues. Trimming shortened V by 4 bases and J by 0 bases, and 17 bases separated the two germline ends. The germline V gene encodes CDR1 SGDLS and CDR2 YYNGEE. The CDR3, as DNA: TGTGCCAGCAGCCCCAGAGGTCTGCGGGACTCCTACAATGAGCAGTTCTTC. Protein sequence: CASSPRGLRDSYNEQFF.